One sample yielded the 29 T cell receptor beta chains listed below, sequenced in a study of T cells in Graves' hyperthyroidism and ophthalmopathy (dated by TCRdb to the late 2010s). The library was prepared using multiplex PCR. This sample was sequenced with an Illumina HiSeq 2000. The TCR beta CDR3 regions were amplified from the RNA transcripts. The first round of RT-PCR for the TCR CDR3 was performed with the HTBI primer set and the Qiagen OneStep RT-PCR kit. The raw public data were reprocessed by TCRdb itself: fastp quality trimming at Q25, MiXCR clonotype calling, in-frame beta chains only. Every entry covers one CDR3 protein and lists the most common genes and DNA from its rows. The sample records hundreds of thousands of distinct CDR3 sequences, around a sixth of which are singletons. In total, the top ten clones hold 28% of the sample. The source material was blood. The receptors derive from a young woman with Graves' hyperthyroidism that later progressed to Graves' ophthalmopathy.

This clonotype has only a few counts. The chain is built from TRBV6-2 or TRBV6-3 and TRBJ2-1; 10 bases fit TRBD2. Trimming cost V 10 bases and J 8 bases; bases outside gene matches: 11. The germline CDR1 and CDR2 sequences are MNHEY and SVGEGT. The CDR3 sequence is 14 residues long. The CDR3 spells CAIKPGLAIDEQFF. CDR3 bases: TGTGCCATCAAACCGGGACTAGCGATCGATGAGCAGTTCTTC.

The V gene is TRBV11-2, the J gene TRBJ2-7; 7 bases align to TRBD1. Per germline, CDR1 SGHAT and CDR2 FQNNGV. This CDR3 has 15 residues. The V gene end was trimmed by 5 bases and the J gene end by 2 bases; junction bases not matched to a gene: 9. CDR3 in amino acids: CASSPRQGSPYEQYF. The CDR3 region has the DNA TGTGCCAGCAGCCCCCGACAGGGTTCCCCCTACGAGCAGTACTTC.

This clonotype appeared many times. Germline is not matched at one junction end, which may reflect a read error. V gene TRBV7-2 combines with J gene TRBJ2-5, with TRBD1 matching over 8 bases. CDR3 size: 13 residues. Germline assignment: CDR1 SGHTA and CDR2 FQGNSA. In DNA, the CDR3 is TGTGCCAGCAGTTTAGACAGGGGAGAGACCCAGTACTTC. Its translation is CASSLDRGETQYF.

In this sample, this clonotype turned up many times. The chain has TRBV6-1 and TRBJ2-3; D gene uncertain. The CDR3 has 13 residues. The V and J ends lost 6 bases and 3 bases respectively, with 10 bases between them. CDR1 and CDR2 (germline): MNHNS, SASEGT. The CDR3 here is CASSPSATDTQYF. The CDR3 DNA follows: TGTGCCAGCAGCCCTTCAGCGACAGATACGCAGTATTTT.

This clonotype was counted only a few times. The chain recombines TRBV10-3 with TRBJ2-7; TRBD1 aligns across 7 bases. The CDR3 is 15 amino acids. Germline loops: CDR1 ENHRY, CDR2 SYGVKD. J lost 3 bases, V lost 3 bases, and 8 bases had no gene match. The CDR3 sequence: CAISDAGTENYEQYF. CDR3 coding DNA: TGTGCCATCAGTGACGCCGGGACAGAGAACTACGAGCAGTACTTC.

This clonotype was picked up many times. This chain joins TRBV7-2 and TRBJ2-1; 13 bases map to TRBD2. J was trimmed by 9 bases and V by 7 bases; bases with no gene match: 27. The germline gives CDR1 SGHTA, CDR2 FQGNSA. This CDR3 has 21 residues. CDR3 DNA: TGTGCCAGCACGACTCACCCGCCGGGACTAGCGGGAAGAGTCGGCTTTGGTGAGCAGTTCTTC. It specifies CASTTHPPGLAGRVGFGEQFF.

This clonotype was seen many times. This chain links TRBV10-3 with TRBJ2-1; D is unresolved. The V and J ends lost 7 bases and 9 bases respectively, with 13 bases between them. The CDR3 is 12 amino acids. Germline CDR1 ENHRY, CDR2 SYGVKD. The CDR3 loop reads CAIKRASGEQFF. The CDR3 DNA follows: TGTGCCATCAAACGGGCCAGTGGTGAGCAGTTCTTC.

This clonotype was found many times. The chain carries TRBV2 and TRBJ2-4, with D perhaps assigned TRBD1 or TRBD2 (6 bases each). The CDR3 has 15 residues. Germline values: CDR1 SNHLY, CDR2 FYNNEI. Trimming shortened V by 6 bases and J by 0 bases, and 12 bases separated the two germline ends. CDR3 region: CASREGDLAKNIQYF. In DNA, the CDR3 is TGTGCCAGCAGGGAGGGGGACCTAGCCAAAAACATTCAGTACTTC. The full variable domain, with the rest looked up from reference TRBV2 and TRBJ2-4, is EPEVTQTPSHQVTQMGQEVILRCVPISNHLYFYWYRQILGQKVEFLVSFYNNEISEKSEIFDDQFSVERPDGSNFTLKIRSTKLEDSAMYFCASREGDLAKNIQYFGAGTRLSVL.

This clonotype was recorded at least ten times. The chain joins TRBV13 to TRBJ2-7; D may correspond to TRBD1 or TRBD2 (5 bases each). The CDR3 is 16 residues long. Germline loops: CDR1 PRHDT, CDR2 FYEKMQ (reference sequence). Deletions cut 2 bases from V and 9 bases from J, with 23 bases between. DNA of the CDR3: TGTGCCAGCAGCTTAAAGTGGGACCACGGTTACGAGTGGCAGTACTTC. Amino acids: CASSLKWDHGYEWQYF. Full variable domain (missing parts from reference TRBV13 and TRBJ2-7): AAGVIQSPRHLIKEKRETATLKCYPIPRHDTVYWYQQGPGQDPQFLISFYEKMQSDKGSIPDRFSAQQFSDYHSELNMSSLELGDSALYFCASSLKWDHGYEWQYFGPGTRLTVT.

The table lists this clonotype with many counts. The chain has TRBV12-3 or TRBV12-4 and TRBJ2-3; D is unclear. V gave up 1 base and J gave up 6 bases, with 8 bases separating them. The CDR3 consists of 13 residues. CDR3 coding DNA: TGTGCCAGCAGTTTAGGAGGAATGGATACGCAGTATTTT. The encoded protein is CASSLGGMDTQYF.

Many counts were recorded for this clonotype. V gene TRBV29-1 combines with J gene TRBJ1-1; TRBD1 agrees at 8 bases. Germline assignment: CDR1 SQVTM and CDR2 ANQGSEA. The CDR3 spans 13 residues. J lost 5 bases, V lost 2 bases, and 4 bases had no gene match. In nucleotides, the CDR3 is TGCAGCGTTGAACCAGGGGGCCGAACTGAAGCTTTCTTT. This sequence encodes CSVEPGGRTEAFF. Combining the CDR3 with reference TRBV29-1 and TRBJ1-1 gives the whole variable domain SAVISQKPSRDICQRGTSLTIQCQVDSQVTMMFWYRQQPGQSLTLIATANQGSEATYESGFVIDKFPISRPNLTFSTLTVSNMSPEDSSIYLCSVEPGGRTEAFFGQGTRLTVV.

A few counts support this clonotype. The gene calls are TRBV9 and TRBJ1-5, with D possibly TRBD1 on 5 matching bases. V shed 2 bases and J shed 11 bases, with 14 bases lying between them. Germline V gene sequence: CDR1 SGDLS, CDR2 YYNGEE. The CDR3 is 13 residues long. CDR3 nucleotides: TGTGCCAGCAGCGTCGGGGACGGTACATCCCAGCATTTT. This translates into CASSVGDGTSQHF.

This clonotype was seen many times. The J gene is TRBJ2-3, the V gene TRBV6-1; the D is unclear. V dropped 6 bases and J dropped 3 bases, with 10 bases sitting between them. This CDR3 comprises 13 residues. CDR1 is MNHNS and CDR2 is SASEGT in the germline V gene. CDR3: CASSLRETDTQYF. The CDR3 DNA sequence: TGTGCCAGCAGCTTACGAGAGACAGATACGCAGTATTTT.

Turning to this clonotype: Being one base from a much bigger clone, this may be a read error. This rearrangement joins TRBV19 to TRBJ2-5; TRBD2 aligns across 12 bases. Germline V gives CDR1 LNHDA, CDR2 SQIVND (reference sequence). The CDR3 is 17 amino acids. V lost 9 bases to trimming and J lost 0 bases; unmatched junction nucleotides: 11. The CDR3 loop reads CASPSGRAVEYQETQYF. The DNA for the CDR3 is TGTGCCAGCCCTAGCGGGAGGGCCGTCGAGTACCAAGAGACCCAGTACTTC. The full variable domain, rest sourced from reference TRBV19 and TRBJ2-5, is DGGITQSPKYLFRKEGQNVTLSCEQNLNHDAMYWYRQDPGQGLRLIYYSQIVNDFQKGDIAEGYSVSREKKESFPLTVTSAQKNPTAFYLCASPSGRAVEYQETQYFGPGTRLLVL.

The sample holds many counts of this clonotype. The chain combines TRBV18 with TRBJ2-1, with 8 positions matching TRBD2. The CDR3 consists of 16 residues. Germline V gives CDR1 KGHSH, CDR2 LQKENI. After removal of 2 bases from V and 6 bases from J, the junction contained 9 bases not matched to a gene. CDR3 nucleotides: TGTGCCAGCTCACCAGTTAGCGGGACGATCCCCAATGAGCAGTTCTTC. It is translated as CASSPVSGTIPNEQFF.

Turning to this clonotype: A much more abundant neighbour one base away suggests this may be a read error. This sequence joins TRBV6-6 and TRBJ1-2; tentative D call: TRBD1 (6 bases). Germline V CDR1 and CDR2: MNHNY, SVGAGI (reference sequence). This CDR3 has 16 residues. The DNA for the CDR3 is TGTGTCAGCAGTTACGGTTTGGACAGAACTGACTATGGCTACACCTTC. It specifies CVSSYGLDRTDYGYTF.

This sequence joins TRBV15 and TRBJ1-2, with 7 bases matching TRBD1. CDR1 is LNHNV, CDR2 YYDKDF, per germline (reference sequence). The CDR3 is made up of 16 amino acids. V shed 4 bases and J 0 bases; nucleotides not matched to a gene: 8. The DNA for the CDR3 is TGTGCCACCAGCAAAAAAAGACAGGGACCTAACTATGGCTACACCTTC. Residues: CATSKKRQGPNYGYTF.

The chain recombines TRBV5-1 with TRBJ2-1, with TRBD2 identical over 9 bases. The J call may be faulty, since TRBJ2-7 better matches the DNA end. This CDR3 is built from 18 residues. CDR1 is SGHRS and CDR2 is YFSETQ in the germline V gene. CDR3 bases: TGCGCCAGCAGCTTCGGGACTAGCTTTCCCCAGATCGACAATGAGCAGTACTTC. Translated: CASSFGTSFPQIDNEQYF.

This sequence joins TRBV10-1 and TRBJ2-2, with 8 bases lining up with TRBD1. Germline CDR1 and CDR2: WNHNN and SYGVQD (reference sequence). The J segment lost 4 bases and the V segment lost 5 bases, leaving 12 bases of the junction unmatched. This CDR3 has 17 amino acids. The CDR3 sequence is CASSFPSRDRSTGELFF. CDR3 DNA: TGCGCCAGCAGTTTCCCTTCGCGGGACAGGTCCACCGGGGAGCTGTTTTTT.

This clonotype was observed many times. J is TRBJ1-6 and V is TRBV30, with D possibly being TRBD1 (5 bases). Trimming removed 2 bases from V and 10 bases from J, with 24 bases in between. The germline gives CDR1 GTSNPN, CDR2 SVGIG (reference sequence). The CDR3 is 17 amino acids. CDR3 residues: CAWSPSPGTAFGSPLHF. The CDR3 DNA follows: TGTGCCTGGAGTCCTTCTCCCGGGACGGCCTTCGGATCACCCCTCCACTTT. Variable domain in full (rest from reference TRBV30 and TRBJ1-6): SQTIHQWPATLVQPVGSPLSLECTVEGTSNPNLYWYRQAAGRGLQLLFYSVGIGQISSEVPQNLSASRPQDRQFILSSKKLLLSDSGFYLCAWSPSPGTAFGSPLHFGNGTRLTVT.

This clonotype was counted only a few times. This sequence joins TRBV7-9 and TRBJ2-1; D is undetermined. V lost 8 bases and J 4 bases, leaving 18 bases between the germline ends. This CDR3 comprises 15 residues. Germline-derived CDR1 and CDR2 are SEHNR and FQNEAQ (reference sequence). Here the CDR3 reads CASLLLEGVYNEQFF. As DNA, the CDR3 is TGTGCCAGCCTTCTGCTAGAAGGAGTATACAATGAGCAGTTCTTC.

The chain uses TRBV18 and TRBJ2-3; D gene ambiguous. CDR1 is KGHSH, CDR2 LQKENI, per germline. V was pared by 0 bases and J by 4 bases, with 14 bases between. This CDR3 has 16 residues. This chain's CDR3 is CASSPPIGEWADTQYF. In DNA, the CDR3 is TGTGCCAGCTCACCACCGATTGGGGAATGGGCAGATACGCAGTATTTT.

This clonotype was seen at least ten times. The gene calls are TRBV11-1 and TRBJ2-6, with D unclear. The V gene lost 3 bases and the J gene lost 3 bases, with 3 bases spanning the gap. The CDR3 length is 13 residues. The germline gives CDR1 SGHAT, CDR2 FQDESV (reference sequence). In DNA, the CDR3 is TGTGCCAGCAGCTTCTATGGGGCCAACGTCCTGACTTTC. Its protein is CASSFYGANVLTF.

A few counts support this clonotype. V is TRBV29-1 and J is TRBJ2-1; 9 nucleotides match TRBD1. V was pared by 4 bases and J by 5 bases, with 3 bases of the junction left unmatched. Germline assignment: CDR1 SQVTM and CDR2 ANQGSEA. This CDR3 comprises 13 residues. Here the CDR3 reads CSVVGQGHNEQFF. CDR3 coding DNA: TGCAGCGTTGTGGGACAGGGCCACAATGAGCAGTTCTTC.

The sample holds many counts of this clonotype. The CDR3 reads CASSYAGSHSYEQYF. The CDR3 DNA is TGTGCCAGCAGTTACGCGGGGAGTCACTCCTACGAGCAGTACTTC. This chain connects TRBV6-2 or TRBV6-3 to TRBJ2-7, with D perhaps matching TRBD2 (6 bases). This CDR3 region has 15 residues. The V end lost 2 bases, the J end lost 0 bases, and 11 bases lay between the germline ends. Germline loops: CDR1 MNHEY, CDR2 SVGEGT.

This clonotype was picked up many times. The genes are TRBV12-3 or TRBV12-4 and TRBJ1-4; 9 bases line up with TRBD1. V dropped 3 bases and J dropped 4; count of bases not matched to a gene: 3. The CDR3 consists of 15 residues. The CDR3 loop is CASSLGTGSNEKLFF. The CDR3 DNA follows: TGTGCCAGCAGTTTGGGGACAGGGAGTAATGAAAAACTGTTTTTT.

This clonotype occurred many times. V gene TRBV2 combines with J gene TRBJ1-2; D perhaps matches TRBD1 (5 bases). The CDR3 sequence is 14 residues long. Germline V gene data show CDR1 as SNHLY and CDR2 as FYNNEI. Between the trimmed V and J ends, which lost 1 base and 8 bases, there was a span of 14 bases. The CDR3 here is CASSEDPFGGGYTF. Written as DNA, the CDR3 is TGTGCCAGCAGTGAAGATCCTTTTGGGGGGGGCTACACCTTC.

J is TRBJ2-1 and V is TRBV28; 12 bases map to TRBD2. V lost 7 bases and J lost 9; bases outside the gene matches: 7. Germline CDR1 MDHEN, CDR2 SYDVKM. The CDR3 contains 14 residues. CDR3 DNA: TGTGCCAGCATTTGGACTAGCGGGATGGGTGAGCAGTTCTTC. It is translated as CASIWTSGMGEQFF.

This clonotype has just a few counts. This chain uses TRBV19 with TRBJ2-5; weak D call: TRBD1 (6 bases). The V and J ends lost 1 base and 5 bases respectively, with 11 bases between them. The CDR3 is 14 amino acids. The germline V gene has CDR1 LNHDA and CDR2 SQIVND (reference sequence). In DNA form, the CDR3 reads TGTGCCAGTAGTATAGTGGGACATAGGGAGACCCAGTACTTC. It specifies CASSIVGHRETQYF.